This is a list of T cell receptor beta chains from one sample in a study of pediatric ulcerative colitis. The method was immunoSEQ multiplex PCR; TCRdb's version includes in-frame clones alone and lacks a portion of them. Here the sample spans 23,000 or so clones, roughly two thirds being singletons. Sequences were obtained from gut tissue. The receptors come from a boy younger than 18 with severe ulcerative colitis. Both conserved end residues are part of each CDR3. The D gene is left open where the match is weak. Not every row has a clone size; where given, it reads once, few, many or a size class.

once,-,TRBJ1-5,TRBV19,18,CASSIGTVVGESNQPQHF
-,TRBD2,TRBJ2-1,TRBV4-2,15,CASSQTSGGADEQFF
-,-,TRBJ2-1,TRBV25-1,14,CASSDNKFYNEQFF
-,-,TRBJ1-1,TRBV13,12,CASSLWGTEAFF
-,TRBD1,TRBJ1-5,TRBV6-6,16,CASSYSGTGGDQPQHF
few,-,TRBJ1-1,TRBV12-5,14,CASGYRRGSVEAFF
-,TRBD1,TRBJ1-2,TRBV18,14,CASSPGQVTYGYTF
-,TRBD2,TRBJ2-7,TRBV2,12,CASSAGSGGTYF
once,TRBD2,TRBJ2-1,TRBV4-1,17,CASSQAAGTSGYNEQFF
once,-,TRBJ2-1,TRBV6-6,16,CASRSRANPLRNEQFF
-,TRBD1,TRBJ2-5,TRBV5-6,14,CASSLQGSGETQYF
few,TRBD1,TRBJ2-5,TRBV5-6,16,CASSNRDRGNRETQYF
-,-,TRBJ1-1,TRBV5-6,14,CASSLYRLWTEAFF
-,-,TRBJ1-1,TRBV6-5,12,CASTNGRSGAFF
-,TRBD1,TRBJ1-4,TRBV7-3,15,CASSLSGTGPEKLFF
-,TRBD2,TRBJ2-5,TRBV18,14,CATASGGGLKTQYF
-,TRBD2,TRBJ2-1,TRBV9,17,CASSLGLAGSGQGEQFF
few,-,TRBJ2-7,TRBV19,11,CASSLGQEQYF
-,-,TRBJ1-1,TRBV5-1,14,CASSPGGPYTEAFF
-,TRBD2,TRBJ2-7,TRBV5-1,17,CASSLSSGGNSYYEQYF
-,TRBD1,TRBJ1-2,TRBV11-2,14,CASSFEGRGNGYTF
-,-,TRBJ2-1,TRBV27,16,CASSFSQGSVRNEQFF
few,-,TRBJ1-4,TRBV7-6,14,CASSLGRDGEKLFF
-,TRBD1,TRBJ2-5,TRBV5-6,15,CASSLVYRGDETQYF
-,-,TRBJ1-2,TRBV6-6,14,CASSYSRGNYGYTF
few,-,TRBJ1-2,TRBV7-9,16,CASSSHAADRLYGYTF
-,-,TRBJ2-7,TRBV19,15,CATTEGGASSYEQYF
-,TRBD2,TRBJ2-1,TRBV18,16,CASSPFSSGEGDEQFF
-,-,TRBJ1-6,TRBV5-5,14,CASSLKVQNSPLHF
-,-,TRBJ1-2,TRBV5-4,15,CASSWGRGTNYGYTF
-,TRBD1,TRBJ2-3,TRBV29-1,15,CSVTRTGGGTDTQYF
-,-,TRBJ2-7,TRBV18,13,CASSHPRAYEQYF
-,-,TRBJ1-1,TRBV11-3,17,CASSFHTLLTTTSEAFF
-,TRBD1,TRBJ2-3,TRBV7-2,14,CASSSATGKDTQYF
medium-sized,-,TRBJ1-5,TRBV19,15,CASSGQGESNQPQHF
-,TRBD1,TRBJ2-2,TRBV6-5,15,CASRTGTVNTGELFF
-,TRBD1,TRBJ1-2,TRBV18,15,CASSLDPFRGTYYTF
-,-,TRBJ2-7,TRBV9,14,CASSPRDGPYEQYF
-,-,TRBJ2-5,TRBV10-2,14,CASSEEGIIETQYF
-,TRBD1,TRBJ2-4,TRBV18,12,CASSATGFIQYF
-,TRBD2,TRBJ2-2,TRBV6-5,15,CASRRTSGNTGELFF
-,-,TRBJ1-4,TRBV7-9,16,CASSGRTVRRDEKLFF
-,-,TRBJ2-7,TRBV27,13,CASSLGPTYEQYF
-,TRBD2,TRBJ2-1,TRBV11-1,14,CASSSSGGSGEQFF
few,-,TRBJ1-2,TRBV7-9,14,CASSLWSGDGRYTF
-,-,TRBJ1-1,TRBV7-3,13,CASSPGSNTEAFF
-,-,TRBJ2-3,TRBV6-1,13,CASRPQGTDTQYF
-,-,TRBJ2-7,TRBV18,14,CASSPGTERGEQYF